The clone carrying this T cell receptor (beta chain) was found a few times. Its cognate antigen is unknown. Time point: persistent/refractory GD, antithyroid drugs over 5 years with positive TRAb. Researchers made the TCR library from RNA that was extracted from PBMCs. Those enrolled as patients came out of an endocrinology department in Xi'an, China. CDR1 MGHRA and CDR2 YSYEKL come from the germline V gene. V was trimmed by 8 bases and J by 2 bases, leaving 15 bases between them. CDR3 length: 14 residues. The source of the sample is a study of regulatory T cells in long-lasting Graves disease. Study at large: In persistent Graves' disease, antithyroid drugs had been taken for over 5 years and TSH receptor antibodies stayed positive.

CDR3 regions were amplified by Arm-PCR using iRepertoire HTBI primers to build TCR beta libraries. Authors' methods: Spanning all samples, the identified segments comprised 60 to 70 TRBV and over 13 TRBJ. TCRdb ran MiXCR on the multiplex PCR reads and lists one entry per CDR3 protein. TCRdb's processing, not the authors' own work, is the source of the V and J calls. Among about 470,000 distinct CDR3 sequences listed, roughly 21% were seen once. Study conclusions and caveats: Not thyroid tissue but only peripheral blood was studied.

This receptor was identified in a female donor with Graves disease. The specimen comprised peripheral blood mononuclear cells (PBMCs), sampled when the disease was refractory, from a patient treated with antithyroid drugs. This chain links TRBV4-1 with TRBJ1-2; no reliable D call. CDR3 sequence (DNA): TGCGCCAGCGCCCCACGCGACGGAAACTATGGCTACACCTTC. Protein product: CASAPRDGNYGYTF.